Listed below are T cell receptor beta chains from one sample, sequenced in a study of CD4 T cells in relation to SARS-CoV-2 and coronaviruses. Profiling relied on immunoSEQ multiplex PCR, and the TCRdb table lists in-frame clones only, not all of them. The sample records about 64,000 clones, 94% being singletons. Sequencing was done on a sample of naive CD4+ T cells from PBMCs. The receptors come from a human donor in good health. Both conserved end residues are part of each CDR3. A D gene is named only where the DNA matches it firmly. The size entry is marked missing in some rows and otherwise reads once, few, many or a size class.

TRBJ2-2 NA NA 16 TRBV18 CASSPPIGGGTGELFF TGTGCCAGCTCACCCCCGATAGGGGGAGGGACCGGGGAGCTGTTTTTT
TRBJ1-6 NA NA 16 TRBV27 CASSLIWSSYNSPLHF TGTGCCAGCAGTTTAATATGGAGCTCCTATAATTCACCCCTCCACTTT
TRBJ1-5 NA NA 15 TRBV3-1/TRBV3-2 CASSSQGQAYQPQHF TGTGCCAGCAGCTCACAAGGACAAGCCTATCAGCCCCAGCATTTT
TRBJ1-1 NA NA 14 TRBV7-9 CASSLGAANTEAFF TGTGCCAGCAGCTTAGGGGCTGCGAACACTGAAGCTTTCTTT
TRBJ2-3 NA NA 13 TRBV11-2 CASSLGRRDTQYF TGTGCCAGCAGCTTGGGCAGGAGAGATACGCAGTATTTT
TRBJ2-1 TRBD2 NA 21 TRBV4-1 CASSPSPPGTSGTSSYNEQFF TGCGCCAGCAGCCCCTCCCCACCCGGGACTAGCGGGACGTCTTCCTACAATGAGCAGTTCTTC
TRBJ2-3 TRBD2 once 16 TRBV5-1 CASSLGSSGSGDTQYF TGCGCCAGCAGCTTGGGATCTAGCGGGAGTGGGGATACGCAGTATTTT
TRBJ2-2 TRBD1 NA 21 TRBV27 CASSLRPLPVRAGGRTGELFF TGTGCCAGCAGTTTACGCCCCCTCCCTGTCCGAGCAGGGGGAAGGACCGGGGAGCTGTTTTTT
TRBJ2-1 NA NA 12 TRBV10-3 CAISESLNEQFF TGTGCCATCAGTGAAAGCCTGAATGAGCAGTTCTTC
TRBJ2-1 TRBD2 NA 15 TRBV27 CANSSTAGGGHEQFF TGTGCCAACAGTTCGACAGCCGGCGGGGGACATGAGCAGTTCTTC
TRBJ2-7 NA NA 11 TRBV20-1 CSARGDYEQYF TGCAGTGCTAGAGGTGACTACGAGCAGTACTTC
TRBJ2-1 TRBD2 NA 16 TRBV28 CASSAPGGSSYNEQFF TGTGCCAGCAGTGCCCCGGGGGGAAGCTCCTACAATGAGCAGTTCTTC
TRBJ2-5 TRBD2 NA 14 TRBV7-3 CASSLGLAGETQYF TGTGCCAGCAGCTTAGGGCTAGCGGGAGAGACCCAGTACTTC
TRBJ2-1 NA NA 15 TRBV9 CASSATLGGINEQFF TGTGCCAGCAGCGCCACGTTGGGTGGTATAAATGAGCAGTTCTTC
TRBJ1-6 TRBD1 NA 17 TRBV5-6 CASSAGGAGGNNSPLHF TGTGCCAGCAGCGCAGGGGGCGCGGGCGGGAATAATTCACCCCTCCACTTT
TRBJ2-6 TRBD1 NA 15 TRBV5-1 CASRQGESGANVLTF TGCGCCAGCAGACAGGGGGAGTCCGGGGCCAACGTCCTGACTTTC
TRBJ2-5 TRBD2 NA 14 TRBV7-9 CASSSLSGRETQYF TGTGCCAGCAGTTCCCTCAGCGGGAGAGAGACCCAGTACTTC
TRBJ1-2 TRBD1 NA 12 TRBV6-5 CASRKDRVGYTF TGTGCCAGCAGAAAGGACAGGGTTGGCTACACCTTC
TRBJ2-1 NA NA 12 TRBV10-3 CAISDRGDSQFF TGTGCCATCAGTGACCGCGGGGACTCGCAGTTCTTC
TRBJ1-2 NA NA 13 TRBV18 CASTTTRDRSDTF TGTGCCAGCACAACGACCCGGGACCGATCTGACACCTTC
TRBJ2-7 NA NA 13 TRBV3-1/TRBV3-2 CASSPLGRDEQYF TGTGCCAGCAGCCCCCTGGGTCGAGACGAGCAGTACTTC
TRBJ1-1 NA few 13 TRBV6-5 CVSGSRRPTEAFF TGTGTGTCAGGGAGCCGGCGGCCGACTGAAGCTTTCTTT
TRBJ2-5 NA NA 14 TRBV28 CASRRDLPGETQYF TGTGCCAGCAGAAGGGACCTACCGGGGGAGACCCAGTACTTC
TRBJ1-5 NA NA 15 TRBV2 CASRQGRGSNQPQHF TGTGCCAGCAGGCAGGGCAGGGGAAGCAATCAGCCCCAGCATTTT
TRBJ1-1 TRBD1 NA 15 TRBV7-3 CASRATGGSHTEAFF TGTGCCAGCAGGGCAACAGGGGGCTCGCACACTGAAGCTTTCTTT
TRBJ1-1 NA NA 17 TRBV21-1 CASSPQFCQVCGTEAFF TGTGCCAGCAGCCCCCAGTTCTGTCAGGTCTGTGGCACTGAAGCTTTCTTT
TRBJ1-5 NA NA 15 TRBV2 CASRGGESVNQPQHF TGTGCCAGCAGGGGAGGGGAGTCCGTCAATCAGCCCCAGCATTTT
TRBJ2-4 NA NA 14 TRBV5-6 CASSFRGFENIQYF TGTGCCAGCAGCTTCAGGGGTTTTGAAAACATTCAGTACTTC
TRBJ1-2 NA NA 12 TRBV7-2 CASRLSNYGYTF TGTGCCAGCAGGCTCAGCAACTATGGCTACACCTTC
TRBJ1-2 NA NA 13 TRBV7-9 CASSPGGRDGYTF TGTGCCAGCAGCCCGGGGGGGCGAGATGGCTACACCTTC
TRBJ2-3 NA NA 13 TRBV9 CASSVGVGDTQYF TGTGCCAGCAGCGTAGGGGTCGGGGATACGCAGTATTTT
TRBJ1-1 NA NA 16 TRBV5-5 CASSLGQGVKNTEAFF TGTGCCAGCAGCTTGGGGCAGGGTGTAAAGAACACTGAAGCTTTCTTT
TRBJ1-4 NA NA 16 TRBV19 CASSGGQLATNEKLFF TGTGCCAGTAGTGGCGGACAGCTAGCAACTAATGAAAAACTGTTTTTT
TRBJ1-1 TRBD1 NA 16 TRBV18 CASSPGQGRVNTEAFF TGTGCCAGCTCACCGGGACAGGGGAGGGTAAACACTGAAGCTTTCTTT